The 25 T cell receptor beta chains below were found in one sample sequenced in a study of T cells after yellow fever vaccination. MiXCR, applied by TCRdb to the 5' RACE reads, yields one record per CDR3 protein. This table has 95,000 to 150,000 distinct CDR3 sequences, roughly 6.7% appearing once. This sample comprised CD4+ T cells sorted from PBMCs, obtained around 10 days after the first yellow fever vaccination. The receptor source for this set is a man younger than 35 who received the YFV17D yellow fever vaccine.

This clonotype occurred a few times. The chain employs TRBV6-5 and TRBJ1-2; 9 bases fit TRBD1. The CDR3 is 11 amino acids. The V gene's germline CDR1 is MNHEY and CDR2 SVGAGI. With V trimmed by 8 bases and J by 8 bases, 3 bases remained unmatched. The DNA of the CDR3 is TGTGCCAGCGGGACAGGGCACGGCTACACCTTC. Its translation: CASGTGHGYTF.

This clonotype showed up many times. The chain has TRBV19 and TRBJ2-2; TRBD2 agrees at 12 bases. This CDR3 has 18 amino acids. The germline V gene has CDR1 LNHDA and CDR2 SQIVND (reference sequence). After removal of 10 bases from V and 6 bases from J, the junction contained 18 bases not matched to a gene. In DNA form, the CDR3 reads TGTGCCACTAAGAGGGCTAGCGGGGGGGCCTTAGGAGCCGGGGAGCTGTTTTTT. This sequence encodes CATKRASGGALGAGELFF.

The genes are TRBV20-1 and TRBJ2-6; a weak D match, TRBD1 (5 bases). CDR1 and CDR2 from the germline V gene are DFQATT and SNEGSKA (reference sequence). The CDR3 sequence is 17 residues long. V was trimmed by 3 bases and J by 3 bases, leaving 18 bases between them. CDR3 region: CSARGQGPGFGANVLTF. The DNA for the CDR3 is TGCAGTGCTAGGGGCCAGGGTCCGGGCTTTGGGGCCAACGTCCTGACTTTC.

A word on this clonotype: It may be a read error: a sequence one base away is much more abundant. CDR3 sequence reads: CASSLGPALEQCF. In nucleotides, the CDR3 is TGTGCCAGCAGCTTGGGGCCAGCTTTAGAGCAGTGCTTC. The chain is built from TRBV5-5 and TRBJ2-7, with D uncertain. Germline CDR1 and CDR2: SGHKS and YYEKEE (reference sequence). The CDR3 has 13 residues. Supplemented by reference TRBV5-5 and TRBJ2-7, the full variable domain reads DAGVTQSPTHLIKTRGQQVTLRCSPISGHKSVSWYQQVLGQGPQFIFQYYEKEERGRGNFPDRFSARQFPNYSSELNVNALLLGDSALYLCASSLGPALEQCFGPGTRLTVT.

Many counts were recorded for this clonotype. The gene calls are TRBV11-2 and TRBJ2-5; 7 bases fit TRBD2. Germline CDR1 SGHAT, CDR2 FQNNGV. This CDR3 spans 13 amino acids. V lost 3 bases and J lost 6; bases outside the gene matches: 4. The CDR3 spells CASSFSGGKTQYF. The CDR3 nucleotides read TGTGCCAGCAGCTTTTCGGGGGGAAAGACCCAGTACTTC. Using reference TRBV11-2 and TRBJ2-5 for the parts outside the CDR3, the full variable domain is EAGVAQSPRYKIIEKRQSVAFWCNPISGHATLYWYQQILGQGPKLLIQFQNNGVVDDSQLPKDRFSAERLKGVDSTLKIQPAKLEDSAVYLCASSFSGGKTQYFGPGTRLLVL.

This clonotype was picked up many times. The chain recombines TRBV9 with TRBJ2-2; 9 bases line up with TRBD1. This CDR3 spans 15 amino acids. Per the germline V gene, CDR1 is SGDLS and CDR2 is YYNGEE. Unmatched junction bases numbered 9, after V lost 6 bases and J lost 6 bases. CDR3 sequence: CASKPTGGFSGELFF. The CDR3 DNA is TGTGCCAGCAAACCTACAGGGGGCTTCTCCGGGGAGCTGTTTTTT.

This clonotype was counted many times. The rearrangement links TRBV7-2 to TRBJ2-3, with 8 nucleotides matching TRBD2. The V and J ends lost 2 bases and 6 bases, in that order; junction bases with no gene match: 4. Germline loops: CDR1 SGHTA, CDR2 FQGNSA. This CDR3 contains 14 residues. The CDR3 nucleotides are TGTGCCAGCAGCTTACGGGGGGGGGTGGATACGCAGTATTTT. Translated, it gives CASSLRGGVDTQYF.

There are many counts of this clonotype. The rearrangement links TRBV5-1 to TRBJ2-2; weak D call: TRBD1 (5 bases). This CDR3 comprises 16 residues. Germline CDR1 SGHRS, CDR2 YFSETQ. Trimming stripped 4 bases from V and 2 bases from J, with 15 bases between. The CDR3 spells CASSPYSTENTGELFF. CDR3 sequence (DNA): TGCGCCAGCAGCCCCTACTCGACAGAAAACACCGGGGAGCTGTTTTTT.

This clonotype was seen many times. The chain joins TRBV7-8 to TRBJ2-1; weak D call: TRBD1 (6 bases). The V gene's germline CDR1 is SGHVS and CDR2 FQNEAQ. V was pared by 6 bases and J by 2 bases, with 17 bases between. The CDR3 runs 16 residues. The CDR3 spells CASSKQTGKTYNEQFF. The CDR3 bases are TGTGCCAGCAGTAAACAGACAGGCAAAACCTACAATGAGCAGTTCTTC.

This clonotype has ten or more counts. The CDR3 bases are TGTGCCAGCAGCCCTGGGACAGTCTACAATGAGCAGTTCTTC. Amino acid sequence: CASSPGTVYNEQFF. The chain couples TRBV4-2 to TRBJ2-1, with 7 bases matching TRBD1. Trimming cost V 4 bases and J 3 bases; bases outside gene matches: 3. From germline, CDR1 is LGHNA and CDR2 YNFKEQ. This CDR3 region has 14 residues.

This clonotype was recorded many times. The rearrangement uses TRBV27 and TRBJ2-4; D is perhaps TRBD1 (7 bases). Germline V gene data show CDR1 as MNHEY and CDR2 as SMNVEV (reference sequence). This CDR3 is 15 amino acids long. The V and J ends lost 4 bases and 7 bases respectively, with 17 bases between them. In DNA form, the CDR3 reads TGTGCCAGCAGTTATCAGGGGGTTGGAGGGAACATTCAGTACTTC. Translating it yields CASSYQGVGGNIQYF.

DNA for the CDR3: TGCGCCAGCACCCCCTCGCACGGACTCTACAATGAGCAGTTCTTC. This sequence encodes CASTPSHGLYNEQFF. The V call is TRBV5-1, the J call TRBJ2-1; D possibly corresponds to TRBD2 (5 bases). From germline, CDR1 is SGHRS and CDR2 YFSETQ. The CDR3 totals 15 residues. Trimming shortened V by 6 bases and J by 3 bases, and 16 bases separated the two germline ends.

This clonotype was counted at least ten times. V is TRBV23-1 and J is TRBJ2-3, with 7 nucleotides matching TRBD1. TRBV23-1 is designated an ORF whose function remains uncertain. The CDR3 is 20 residues long. With V trimmed by 7 bases and J by 2 bases, 24 bases remained unmatched. Written as DNA, the CDR3 is TGCGCCAGCAAGAGAGCTACCGGGACAGACAACGGGCCGATCACAGATACGCAGTATTTT. It yields the protein CASKRATGTDNGPITDTQYF.

This clonotype has ten or more counts. The genes are TRBV12-3 or TRBV12-4 and TRBJ1-4, with a weak D call TRBD1 (6 bases). V lost 3 bases, J lost 11 bases, and 10 bases lay in between. This CDR3 has 12 amino acids. The CDR3 DNA reads TGTGCCAGCAGTTTGGACAGTGAGAAACTGTTTTTT. Translating it yields CASSLDSEKLFF.

This clonotype was counted at least ten times. This chain connects TRBV7-3 to TRBJ2-3; D possibly corresponds to TRBD2 (6 bases). Germline values: CDR1 SGHTA, CDR2 FQGTGA. V was clipped by 3 bases and J by 4 bases, with 14 bases between them. The CDR3 consists of 15 residues. CDR3 sequence reads: CASSLNGGVSDTQYF. The CDR3 DNA is TGTGCCAGCAGCTTGAACGGGGGAGTCTCAGATACGCAGTATTTT.

This clonotype was detected many times. This chain joins TRBV30 and TRBJ2-7; TRBD2 agrees at 9 bases. J lost 4 bases, V lost 3 bases, and 10 bases had no gene match. This CDR3 spans 15 amino acids. CDR1 is GTSNPN and CDR2 is SVGIG in the germline V gene (reference sequence). CDR3 sequence reads: CAWSGGGGALYEQYF. As DNA, the CDR3 is TGTGCCTGGAGCGGCGGCGGGGGGGCGTTATACGAGCAGTACTTC.

In this sample, this clonotype turned up many times. V and J are TRBV5-1 and TRBJ1-1; weak D call: TRBD1 (5 bases). Trimming stripped 7 bases from V and 1 base from J, with 17 bases between. Per the germline V gene, CDR1 is SGHRS and CDR2 is YFSETQ. The CDR3 is made up of 15 amino acids. As DNA, the CDR3 is TGCGCCAGCTCGACAGCGGGGGTCGGGAACACTGAAGCTTTCTTT. Translated: CASSTAGVGNTEAFF.

The CDR3, as DNA: TGCAGTGCTAGGGGACAAGCGGGGGGCATCTCCTACAATGAGCAGTTCTTC. Translation gives CSARGQAGGISYNEQFF. The rearrangement joins TRBV20-1 to TRBJ2-1, with TRBD2 identical over 9 bases. Losses at the gene ends were 3 bases for V and 0 bases for J; bases not matched to a gene: 9. The length of the CDR3 is 17 residues. Germline CDR1 is DFQATT and CDR2 is SNEGSKA (reference sequence).

This clonotype came up many times. The chain combines TRBV7-2 with TRBJ1-2; perhaps TRBD1 as D (5 bases). Trimming took off 0 bases at V and 7 bases at J, with 12 bases between the two ends. Germline V CDR1 and CDR2: SGHTA, FQGNSA. The CDR3 totals 14 residues. The CDR3 is CASSLAGGGSGYTF. In nucleotides, the CDR3 is TGTGCCAGCAGCTTAGCCGGCGGGGGGAGTGGCTACACCTTC.

This clonotype was counted ten times or more. The rearrangement joins TRBV10-3 to TRBJ1-1; D uncertain. The CDR3 contains 13 residues. Trimming stripped 1 base from V and 1 base from J, with 4 bases between. The germline V gene has CDR1 ENHRY and CDR2 SYGVKD. The CDR3 bases are TGTGCCATCAGTGAGTTTGAGAACACTGAAGCTTTCTTT. It is translated as CAISEFENTEAFF.

This clonotype was recorded a few times. The rearrangement uses TRBV27 and TRBJ1-1; no clear D. The CDR3 consists of 13 residues. V was cut by 6 bases and J by 0 bases, with 8 bases left in between. Germline CDR1 is MNHEY and CDR2 is SMNVEV (reference sequence). The CDR3 sequence: CASSYIMNTEAFF. The CDR3 nucleotides read TGTGCCAGCAGCTACATAATGAACACTGAAGCTTTCTTT.

This clonotype was recorded many times. The CDR3, as DNA: TGTGCCAGCAGAGCACCTACAGGGATTTCCTACGAGCAGTACTTC. Protein: CASRAPTGISYEQYF. The chain combines TRBV6-1 with TRBJ2-7; maybe TRBD1 (6 bases). CDR1 and CDR2 from the germline V gene are MNHNS and SASEGT. The CDR3 consists of 15 residues. V was trimmed by 6 bases and J by 1 base, leaving 16 bases between them.

The table lists this clonotype with many counts. The gene calls are TRBV28 and TRBJ2-2, with TRBD2 as a possible D gene (5 bases). The CDR3 is 16 residues long. Germline values: CDR1 MDHEN, CDR2 SYDVKM. The V and J ends lost 2 bases and 0 bases respectively, with 10 bases between them. The CDR3 DNA reads TGTGCCAGCAGTTTAACGGGGTACCCGAACACCGGGGAGCTGTTTTTT. It yields the protein CASSLTGYPNTGELFF.

In this sample, this clonotype turned up a few times. This rearrangement joins TRBV19 to TRBJ2-7; maybe TRBD1 (6 bases). This CDR3 spans 14 amino acids. Per germline, CDR1 LNHDA and CDR2 SQIVND (reference sequence). With 6 bases removed from V and 6 bases from J, the gap between germline ends came to 18 bases. This chain's CDR3 is CASSHEAQGLEQYF. The CDR3 DNA sequence: TGTGCCAGTAGCCACGAGGCGCAGGGGCTCGAGCAGTACTTC.

This clonotype was detected many times. V is TRBV7-6 and J is TRBJ2-1; no reliable D call. The CDR3 runs to 13 residues. Trimming cost V 3 bases and J 7 bases, with 10 bases left between them. The V gene's germline CDR1 is SGHVS and CDR2 FNYEAQ. The CDR3 coding sequence is TGTGCCAGCAGCTTGACTCCGTTTAATGAGCAGTTCTTC. Its translation is CASSLTPFNEQFF.